Following are 23 T cell receptor beta chains from one sample sequenced in a study of blood T cell repertoires in COVID-19 (TCRdb year 2020). Library preparation used the immunoSEQ multiplex PCR assay. TCRdb mirrors the immuneACCESS table, restricted to in-frame sequences. Some clones are absent from its copies; in checked studies, under half trace to an unresolved V gene, and the reason for the others is unknown. For this sample there are 20,000 to 30,000 clones; around 83% appear just once. The top ten constitute about 24% of the sample. Sequences were obtained from peripheral blood. These receptors all come from a human donor in a cohort sampled during active COVID-19.

This clone was recorded only once. This chain uses TRBV9 with TRBJ2-1; the match to TRBD2 covers 8 bases. The V segment lost 4 bases and the J segment 0 bases; nucleotides outside the gene matches: 3. In germline, CDR1 is SGDLS, CDR2 YYNGEE. CDR3 length: 15 residues. CDR3 in amino acids: CASSMREDSYNEQFF. The CDR3 DNA reads TGTGCCAGCAGCATGCGGGAGGACTCCTACAATGAGCAGTTCTTC. The complete variable domain, with remaining parts taken from reference TRBV9 and TRBJ2-1, reads DSGVTQTPKHLITATGQRVTLRCSPRSGDLSVYWYQQSLDQGLQFLIQYYNGEERAKGNILERFSAQQFPDLHSELNLSSLELGDSALYFCASSMREDSYNEQFFGPGTRLTVL.

This CDR3 reads CASSGANTGELFF. The CDR3 DNA is TGTGCCAGCAGTGGGGCAAACACCGGGGAGCTGTTTTTT. V gene TRBV28 combines with J gene TRBJ2-2; D is perhaps TRBD1 (5 bases). Trimming shortened V by 5 bases and J by 2 bases, and 6 bases separated the two germline ends. CDR3 length: 13 residues. Germline loops: CDR1 MDHEN, CDR2 SYDVKM.

This chain connects TRBV5-6 to TRBJ2-7; D might be TRBD1 (6 bases). This CDR3 is built from 13 residues. Germline CDR1 is SGHDT and CDR2 is YYEEEE. V dropped 4 bases and J dropped 7 bases, with 15 bases sitting between them. The chain's CDR3 is CASSPGAGDEQYF. For the CDR3, the DNA is TGTGCCAGCAGCCCCGGGGCAGGGGATGAGCAGTACTTC.

This chain links TRBV5-4 with TRBJ2-5; D may be TRBD1 (7 bases). This CDR3 spans 18 amino acids. The germline V and J ends were trimmed by 4 bases and 9 bases, with 31 bases remaining between them. Germline V gene sequence: CDR1 SGHNT, CDR2 YYREEE (reference sequence). Written as DNA, the CDR3 is TGTGCCAGCAGCCCGGGGGACAGAACAACTGCCCTATCGGGGTCCCAGTACTTC. It codes for CASSPGDRTTALSGSQYF.

V usage is TRBV3-1 (or the pseudogene TRBV3-2) and J usage is TRBJ1-1, with a weak D call TRBD1 (5 bases). Germline CDR1 and CDR2: LGHDT and YNNKEL (reference sequence). V dropped 1 base and J dropped 1 base, with 13 bases sitting between them. The CDR3 sequence is 16 residues long. The CDR3 sequence: CASSQVETARNTEAFF. DNA for the CDR3: TGTGCCAGCAGCCAAGTTGAGACAGCAAGGAACACTGAAGCTTTCTTT.

This chain connects TRBV6-6 to TRBJ1-2; the match to TRBD1 covers 7 bases. Germline loops: CDR1 MNHNY, CDR2 SVGAGI (reference sequence). This CDR3 spans 14 amino acids. J gave up 8 bases and V 6 bases, and 12 bases lay outside the gene matches. The CDR3 region has the DNA TGTGCCAGCAGCTTTGAGAGGGACAGTCAAGGCTACACCTTC. Protein sequence: CASSFERDSQGYTF.

The rearrangement links TRBV5-1 to TRBJ1-1, with no clear D. The V gene's germline CDR1 is SGHRS and CDR2 YFSETQ. The CDR3 extends over 13 amino acids. V was cut by 6 bases and J by 8 bases, with 17 bases left in between. In nucleotides, the CDR3 is TGCGCCAGCAATTTTGATGATAGAGGAGAAGCTTTCTTT. This translates into CASNFDDRGEAFF.

This sequence joins TRBV5-6 and TRBJ2-1; 9 bases fit TRBD2. The V gene end was trimmed by 7 bases and the J gene end by 5 bases; junction bases not matched to a gene: 10. Germline values: CDR1 SGHDT, CDR2 YYEEEE. The CDR3 is 15 amino acids. CDR3: CASLKAGGVNNEQFF. CDR3 bases: TGTGCCAGCTTAAAGGCGGGAGGGGTGAACAATGAGCAGTTCTTC.

The rearrangement links TRBV13 to TRBJ2-3; no definite D call. The germline V and J ends were trimmed by 3 bases and 0 bases, with 7 bases remaining between them. CDR3 length equals 14 residues. The germline gives CDR1 PRHDT, CDR2 FYEKMQ (reference sequence). The CDR3 nucleotides read TGTGCCAGCAGCTTTGATAGAAGCACAGATACGCAGTATTTT. Translated: CASSFDRSTDTQYF.

The rearrangement joins TRBV9 to TRBJ1-1; D ambiguous. The germline gives CDR1 SGDLS, CDR2 YYNGEE. Trimming left V 1 base short and J 6 bases short, with 13 bases between. This CDR3 spans 14 amino acids. The CDR3 here is CASSVSVQSSEAFF. CDR3 nucleotides: TGTGCCAGCAGCGTATCTGTACAGTCCTCTGAAGCTTTCTTT.

The rearrangement links TRBV5-1 to TRBJ2-3; TRBD1 matches 8 bases. The V gene's germline CDR1 is SGHRS and CDR2 YFSETQ. The CDR3 loop spans 15 amino acids. The trim removed 2 bases at V and 2 bases at J, leaving 4 bases unmatched. DNA for the CDR3: TGCGCCAGCAGCTTTACAGGGGGACCCACAGATACGCAGTATTTT. Protein: CASSFTGGPTDTQYF.

V and J are TRBV19 and TRBJ2-1; D is unclear. The CDR3 spans 12 residues. Germline values: CDR1 LNHDA, CDR2 SQIVND (reference sequence). The ends were cut back, 8 bases at V and 3 bases at J, with 8 bases in the middle. CDR3 DNA: TGTGCCAGTTCCAGTTACTACAATGAGCAGTTCTTC. Residues: CASSSYYNEQFF. Combining the CDR3 with reference TRBV19 and TRBJ2-1 gives the whole variable domain DGGITQSPKYLFRKEGQNVTLSCEQNLNHDAMYWYRQDPGQGLRLIYYSQIVNDFQKGDIAEGYSVSREKKESFPLTVTSAQKNPTAFYLCASSSYYNEQFFGPGTRLTVL.

The rearrangement joins TRBV5-1 to TRBJ2-5; a possible D gene is TRBD1 (7 bases). The CDR3 loop spans 16 amino acids. V gave up 1 base and J gave up 2 bases, with 15 bases separating them. Per the germline V gene, CDR1 is SGHRS and CDR2 is YFSETQ. The CDR3: CASSLSGGSFQETQYF. As DNA, the CDR3 is TGCGCCAGCAGCTTGTCAGGGGGGAGCTTTCAAGAGACCCAGTACTTC. The full variable domain, completed using reference TRBV5-1 and TRBJ2-5, is KAGVTQTPRYLIKTRGQQVTLSCSPISGHRSVSWYQQTPGQGLQFLFEYFSETQRNKGNFPGRFSGRQFSNSRSEMNVSTLELGDSALYLCASSLSGGSFQETQYFGPGTRLLVL.

The genes are TRBV7-9 and TRBJ2-2; D is unclear. The germline V gene encodes CDR1 SEHNR and CDR2 FQNEAQ (reference sequence). This CDR3 comprises 13 residues. V was shortened by 2 bases and J by 5 bases, with 6 bases between the two germline ends. CDR3 region: CASSLPLTGELFF. In DNA, the CDR3 is TGTGCCAGCAGCTTACCCTTAACCGGGGAGCTGTTTTTT.

The V and J genes are TRBV15 and TRBJ2-1; TRBD1 aligns across 10 bases. This CDR3 region has 16 residues. V was clipped by 3 bases and J by 4 bases; unmatched bases: 6. The germline CDR1 and CDR2 sequences are LNHNV and YYDKDF (reference sequence). The CDR3 coding sequence is TGTGCCACCAGCAGGGACGGACAGGGGGTATACAATGAGCAGTTCTTC. Translated, it gives CATSRDGQGVYNEQFF.

This clone is a singleton in its sample. V is TRBV23-1 and J is TRBJ2-3, with 13 nucleotides matching TRBD2. TRBV23-1 is an ORF for which the function is uncertain. Trimming cost V 4 bases and J 10 bases; bases outside gene matches: 14. This CDR3 contains 17 residues. The CDR3 DNA follows: TGCGCCAGCAGTCGATATGCAGCACTAGCGGGAGGGGGGGCGCAGTATTTT. As protein: CASSRYAALAGGGAQYF.

The CDR3 sequence is CASSYEDRGAYEQYF. DNA for the CDR3: TGTGCCAGCAGTTACGAGGACAGAGGGGCCTACGAGCAGTACTTC. The chain couples TRBV6-6 to TRBJ2-7; a weak D match, TRBD1 (6 bases). The CDR3 spans 15 residues. The germline CDR1 and CDR2 sequences are MNHNY and SVGAGI (reference sequence). Between the trimmed V and J ends, which lost 2 bases and 2 bases, there was a span of 13 bases.

The chain uses TRBV7-9 and TRBJ2-5; TRBD2 matches at 9 bases. Germline assignment: CDR1 SEHNR and CDR2 FQNEAQ (reference sequence). The CDR3 is 16 residues long. With 1 base clipped from V and 5 bases from J, the junction kept 8 bases outside the gene matches. The CDR3 loop reads CASSLGPSGAAETQYF. The CDR3 nucleotides are TGTGCCAGCAGCTTAGGGCCTAGCGGGGCCGCCGAGACCCAGTACTTC.

This chain uses TRBV5-6 with TRBJ2-7; D not resolved. Trimming stripped 0 bases from V and 2 bases from J, with 6 bases between. CDR1 is SGHDT and CDR2 is YYEEEE in the germline V gene. This CDR3 is built from 13 residues. DNA of the CDR3: TGTGCCAGCAGCTTGGCGCAGGCCTACGAGCAGTACTTC. Encoded protein: CASSLAQAYEQYF.

This clone showed up just a few times. V gene TRBV2 combines with J gene TRBJ2-5, with 11 bases lining up with TRBD1. Germline V gene data show CDR1 as SNHLY and CDR2 as FYNNEI. Trimming took 11 bases from V and 5 from J; bases not matched to a gene: 7. CDR3 size: 13 residues. The CDR3 region is CAGQGAPGETQYF. The CDR3 DNA reads TGTGCCGGACAGGGGGCCCCGGGGGAGACCCAGTACTTC.

CDR3 sequence reads: CASSPSGGRGNTGELFF. The CDR3 region has the DNA TGTGCCAGTAGTCCCTCAGGGGGGAGAGGAAACACCGGGGAGCTGTTTTTT. The chain carries TRBV19 and TRBJ2-2, with a weak D call TRBD1 (7 bases). Germline V gene sequence: CDR1 LNHDA, CDR2 SQIVND (reference sequence). This CDR3 has 17 amino acids. Between the trimmed V and J ends, which lost 5 bases and 2 bases, there was a span of 18 bases.

This clone appeared a few times. The V gene is TRBV18, the J gene TRBJ1-6, with 7 bases matching TRBD1. V lost 3 bases and J lost 2; bases outside the gene matches: 10. The CDR3 contains 18 residues. Germline V gives CDR1 KGHSH, CDR2 LQKENI. CDR3 amino acids: CASSPSDRAQPYNSPLHF. Written as DNA, the CDR3 is TGTGCCAGCTCACCGTCCGACAGGGCCCAACCCTATAATTCACCCCTCCACTTT.

The chain has TRBV28 and TRBJ2-7, with D perhaps TRBD1 (6 bases). The V gene's germline CDR1 is MDHEN and CDR2 SYDVKM. Trimming took off 4 bases at V and 3 bases at J, with 10 bases between the two ends. This CDR3 region has 13 residues. CDR3 sequence: CASSSGQIYEQYF. CDR3 sequence (DNA): TGTGCCAGCAGTTCCGGACAGATCTACGAGCAGTACTTC. Combining the CDR3 with reference TRBV28 and TRBJ2-7 gives the whole variable domain DVKVTQSSRYLVKRTGEKVFLECVQDMDHENMFWYRQDPGLGLRLIYFSYDVKMKEKGDIPEGYSVSREKKERFSLILESASTNQTSMYLCASSSGQIYEQYFGPGTRLTVT.